These 25 T cell receptor beta chains were all obtained from the same sample, sequenced in a study of blood T cell repertoires in COVID-19. Clones were read by immunoSEQ multiplex PCR, and TCRdb kept only the in-frame ones, dropping some. The repertoire holds around 200,000 clones, with about 83% as singletons. Sequenced: peripheral blood. These receptors were collected from a man aged 35 to 55 with active or convalescent COVID-19.

The chain is built from TRBV5-1 and TRBJ1-2; TRBD1 is a possible D gene (6 bases). Germline CDR1 is SGHRS and CDR2 is YFSETQ. The V end lost 1 base, the J end lost 7 bases, and 14 bases lay between the germline ends. The CDR3 contains 14 residues. The CDR3 sequence: CASSLRQDSVGYTF. The CDR3 DNA reads as TGCGCCAGCAGCTTGCGCCAGGACAGCGTTGGCTACACCTTC.

The rearrangement links TRBV7-8 to TRBJ1-1; D is ambiguous. Trimming cost V 5 bases and J 1 base, with 8 bases left between them. Germline values: CDR1 SGHVS, CDR2 FQNEAQ. The CDR3 extends over 13 amino acids. As DNA, the CDR3 is TGTGCCAGCAGCCGAAAAGCGAACACTGAAGCTTTCTTT. This translates into CASSRKANTEAFF.

The chain employs TRBV18 and TRBJ2-3; 7 bases line up with TRBD2. Germline V CDR1 and CDR2: KGHSH, LQKENI. V lost 3 bases to trimming and J lost 2 bases; unmatched junction nucleotides: 8. The CDR3 runs to 16 residues. For the CDR3, the DNA is TGTGCCAGCTCACCCAACGAGGGAGGGTTCACAGATACGCAGTATTTT. This sequence encodes CASSPNEGGFTDTQYF.

This chain joins TRBV7-9 and TRBJ1-1; D is uncertain. Per germline, CDR1 SEHNR and CDR2 FQNEAQ (reference sequence). There are 13 residues in the CDR3. V shed 2 bases and J shed 0 bases, with 4 bases lying between them. This CDR3 is CASSLQLNTEAFF. The CDR3, as DNA: TGTGCCAGCAGCTTACAGTTGAACACTGAAGCTTTCTTT.

The chain combines TRBV7-8 with TRBJ2-3; D remains unclear. Germline CDR1 and CDR2: SGHVS and FQNEAQ. This CDR3 is 12 amino acids long. Trimming shortened V by 3 bases and J by 3 bases, and 4 bases separated the two germline ends. DNA of the CDR3: TGTGCCAGCAGCTTCGGGACAGATACGCAGTATTTT. This encodes CASSFGTDTQYF.

The chain couples TRBV6-1 to TRBJ1-6, with a weak D call TRBD1 (6 bases). V was cut by 0 bases and J by 9 bases, with 9 bases left in between. Germline V gene lookup returns CDR1 MNHNS and CDR2 SASEGT. The CDR3 loop spans 14 amino acids. The CDR3 sequence: CASSEAYRVSPLHF. In DNA form, the CDR3 reads TGTGCCAGCAGTGAAGCGTACAGGGTTTCACCCCTCCACTTT.

The V call is TRBV19, the J call TRBJ2-1; TRBD1 aligns across 7 bases. The J segment lost 4 bases and the V segment lost 4 bases, leaving 7 bases of the junction unmatched. Germline V lookup: CDR1 LNHDA, CDR2 SQIVND (reference sequence). The CDR3 runs 15 residues. The CDR3 sequence is CASSKLPGQYNEQFF. In DNA form, the CDR3 reads TGTGCCAGTAGTAAACTACCGGGACAGTACAATGAGCAGTTCTTC.

The chain recombines TRBV27 with TRBJ1-6; D is unclear. Germline CDR1 MNHEY, CDR2 SMNVEV (reference sequence). V was shortened by 3 bases and J by 6 bases, with 9 bases between the two germline ends. CDR3 length equals 14 residues. The CDR3 spells CASSFRESNSPLHF. The CDR3 nucleotides are TGTGCCAGCAGTTTCCGGGAAAGTAATTCACCCCTCCACTTT.

Remarks on this clone: One end of the junction varies from germline; a read error may be responsible. This sequence joins TRBV27 and TRBJ2-7, with a weak D call TRBD1 (5 bases). Germline CDR1 and CDR2: MNHEY and SMNVEV (reference sequence). This CDR3 region has 14 residues. CDR3 nucleotide sequence: TGTGCCAGCATGGGGCTTGGTATCTCCAACGAGCAGTACTTC. Its protein is CASMGLGISNEQYF.

The V call is TRBV2, the J call TRBJ2-1; 8 nucleotides match TRBD2. Germline V gene sequence: CDR1 SNHLY, CDR2 FYNNEI. The J segment lost 5 bases and the V segment lost 4 bases, leaving 10 bases of the junction unmatched. This CDR3 has 16 amino acids. The CDR3 reads CASSAGLAGRDNEQFF. The CDR3 DNA is TGTGCCAGCAGTGCAGGGCTAGCGGGCAGAGACAATGAGCAGTTCTTC.

V gene TRBV10-3 combines with J gene TRBJ1-1, with unresolved D. Germline V CDR1 and CDR2: ENHRY, SYGVKD. This CDR3 region has 13 residues. Trimming removed 7 bases at V and 8 bases at J, with 17 bases between. The CDR3 coding sequence is TGTGCCATCAAAGACCCCGCGGTCGCCGAAGCTTTCTTT. Protein product: CAIKDPAVAEAFF.

The chain carries TRBV28 and TRBJ1-3, with D possibly being TRBD1 (6 bases). V lost 8 bases and J 0 bases, leaving 11 bases between the germline ends. This CDR3 is 14 amino acids long. CDR1 MDHEN and CDR2 SYDVKM come from the germline V gene. CDR3 region: CASYHRASGNTIYF. The CDR3 DNA reads as TGTGCCAGCTATCACAGGGCCTCTGGAAACACCATATATTTT.

This clone was seen just once. This specimen includes other DNA sequences encoding the same CDR3. This chain uses TRBV5-4 with TRBJ2-5; 11 positions match TRBD2. Germline CDR1 SGHNT, CDR2 YYREEE (reference sequence). With V trimmed by 2 bases and J by 2 bases, 2 bases remained unmatched. CDR3 length equals 15 residues. CDR3 DNA: TGTGCCAGCAGCTTAGGGACTAGCGGACAAGAGACCCAGTACTTC. It yields the protein CASSLGTSGQETQYF.

The chain joins TRBV29-1 to TRBJ1-1; no firm D call. V gave up 5 bases and J gave up 3 bases, with 13 bases separating them. CDR1 and CDR2 from the germline V gene are SQVTM and ANQGSEA. The CDR3 covers 13 residues. The CDR3 sequence: CSVFRQGDTEAFF. CDR3 DNA sequence: TGCAGCGTTTTCAGACAAGGCGACACTGAAGCTTTCTTT.

V usage is TRBV14 and J usage is TRBJ2-1; D is unresolved. Germline-derived CDR1 and CDR2 are SGHDN and FVKESK. This CDR3 is built from 12 residues. Trimming removed 8 bases from V and 3 bases from J, with 8 bases in between. CDR3 coding DNA: TGTGCCAGCGGGCCGAACTACAATGAGCAGTTCTTC. This sequence encodes CASGPNYNEQFF.

This chain joins TRBV7-2 and TRBJ1-2; perhaps TRBD1 as D (5 bases). Germline CDR1 reads SGHTA; CDR2 reads FQGNSA. V shed 4 bases and J shed 2 bases, with 8 bases lying between them. The length of the CDR3 is 13 residues. Here the CDR3 reads CASSSRGNYGYTF. The CDR3 DNA reads as TGTGCCAGCAGCTCCCGGGGGAACTATGGCTACACCTTC.

The chain combines TRBV6-2 or TRBV6-3 with TRBJ2-3, with 9 bases aligning to TRBD2. V gave up 7 bases and J gave up 3 bases; unmatched junction bases: 17. The CDR3 loop spans 18 amino acids. Germline V gene data show CDR1 as MNHEY and CDR2 as SVGEGT. The CDR3: CASTPSRRGGAETDTQYF. The CDR3 nucleotides are TGTGCCAGCACCCCGAGTAGGCGGGGGGGCGCTGAGACAGATACGCAGTATTTT.

Ten or more counts support this clone. The rearrangement uses TRBV7-2 and TRBJ2-3; D possibly corresponds to TRBD2 (5 bases). V was cut by 3 bases and J by 1 base, with 11 bases left in between. The CDR3 is made up of 15 amino acids. Per germline, CDR1 SGHTA and CDR2 FQGNSA. This chain's CDR3 is CASSLGPRGTDTQYF. CDR3 nucleotides: TGTGCCAGCAGCTTGGGCCCGCGGGGCACAGATACGCAGTATTTT.

This chain joins TRBV7-3 and TRBJ1-1; D may be TRBD1 (5 bases). Germline V gene lookup returns CDR1 SGHTA and CDR2 FQGTGA. CDR3 length: 14 residues. V was trimmed by 2 bases and J by 1 base, leaving 8 bases between them. The DNA of the CDR3 is TGTGCCAGCAGCTTACAGGGAGGGAACACTGAAGCTTTCTTT. Protein sequence: CASSLQGGNTEAFF.

The chain is built from TRBV11-2 and TRBJ1-1; D may be TRBD1 (6 bases). Germline CDR1 is SGHAT and CDR2 is FQNNGV. The V and J ends lost 6 bases and 1 base respectively, with 12 bases between them. This CDR3 is 14 amino acids long. CDR3 region: CASSSTGSNTEAFF. The CDR3 bases are TGTGCCAGCAGTTCCACAGGGTCGAACACTGAAGCTTTCTTT. Together with reference TRBV11-2 and TRBJ1-1, the CDR3 gives the full variable domain: EAGVAQSPRYKIIEKRQSVAFWCNPISGHATLYWYQQILGQGPKLLIQFQNNGVVDDSQLPKDRFSAERLKGVDSTLKIQPAKLEDSAVYLCASSSTGSNTEAFFGQGTRLTVV.

The rearrangement links TRBV14 to TRBJ1-3; no definite D call. V was trimmed by 4 bases and J by 3 bases, leaving 7 bases between them. The CDR3 is made up of 13 amino acids. From germline, CDR1 is SGHDN and CDR2 FVKESK. This chain's CDR3 is CASSLSGGNTIYF. DNA of the CDR3: TGTGCCAGCAGCCTCAGTGGTGGAAACACCATATATTTT.

The rearrangement joins TRBV6-6 to TRBJ1-1, with 7 bases that match TRBD1. CDR1 MNHNY and CDR2 SVGAGI come from the germline V gene (reference sequence). This CDR3 is 15 amino acids long. J lost 4 bases, V lost 8 bases, and 13 bases had no gene match. DNA for the CDR3: TGTGCCAGCCCCTACGGCGGGACAGTTGTCACTGAAGCTTTCTTT. Translation: CASPYGGTVVTEAFF.

This sequence joins TRBV6-2 or TRBV6-3 and TRBJ2-3, with a tentative D call TRBD2 (6 bases). The germline V gene encodes CDR1 MNHEY and CDR2 SVGEGT. V gave up 4 bases and J gave up 0 bases, with 11 bases separating them. The CDR3 has 15 residues. The CDR3 loop reads CASSSPTRSTDTQYF. Written as DNA, the CDR3 is TGTGCCAGCAGTTCCCCGACTAGGAGCACAGATACGCAGTATTTT.

This chain connects TRBV7-6 to TRBJ2-2, with 8 positions matching TRBD1. The CDR3 loop spans 16 amino acids. Germline V gene sequence: CDR1 SGHVS, CDR2 FNYEAQ. The J segment lost 1 base and the V segment lost 5 bases, leaving 6 bases of the junction unmatched. The CDR3: CASSPRQGQNTGELFF. For the CDR3, the DNA is TGTGCCAGCAGCCCTAGACAGGGGCAGAACACCGGGGAGCTGTTTTTT.

V is TRBV23-1 and J is TRBJ1-6; a possible D gene is TRBD1 (6 bases). TRBV23-1 has ORF status, its function being uncertain. V lost 4 bases and J lost 5, with 21 bases in between. The CDR3 is made up of 18 amino acids. The CDR3 spells CASSRPAKQGWHNSPLHF. DNA of the CDR3: TGCGCCAGCAGTCGGCCTGCCAAACAGGGATGGCATAATTCACCCCTCCACTTT.